The 20 T cell receptor beta chains presented below share a single source sample, sequenced in a study of beta chain features in type 1 diabetes. Expressed TCRB transcripts were sequenced, since all the RNA that had been isolated was reverse transcribed. Repertoires were generated with immunoSEQ multiplex PCR, while TCRdb's copy carries only in-frame clones and drops some. The repertoire holds about 360,000 clones, roughly 12% seen once, with approximately 0.015% in the top ten. The sample was naive CD4+ T cells from blood. The receptors shown here come from a young man in good health.

The rearrangement links TRBV2 to TRBJ2-1; 7 bases fit TRBD1. The CDR3 has 13 residues. Germline CDR1 and CDR2: SNHLY and FYNNEI. After removal of 4 bases from V and 13 bases from J, the junction contained 10 bases not matched to a gene. In DNA, the CDR3 is TGTGCCAGCAGTGTTAGGGGGCTAGGGGAACAGTTCTTC. It encodes CASSVRGLGEQFF.

This chain connects TRBV7-2 to TRBJ2-2; 7 nucleotides match TRBD2. CDR1 and CDR2 (germline): SGHTA, FQGNSA. The CDR3 spans 15 residues. Trimming removed 3 bases from V and 0 bases from J; junction bases left unmatched: 1. For the CDR3, the DNA is TGTGCCAGCAGCTTCGGGACTACGAACACCGGGGAGCTGTTTTTT. Its protein product is CASSFGTTNTGELFF.

Of note for this clone: Mismatch with germline at one junction end may stem from a read error. V usage is TRBV5-4 and J usage is TRBJ2-5; D possibly corresponds to TRBD2 (6 bases). Germline V CDR1 and CDR2: SGHNT, YYREEE (reference sequence). CDR3 length: 14 amino acids. In DNA form, the CDR3 reads TGCGCCAGCAGCCAAGATGGGACTTCGGAGACCCAGTACTTC. Its translation is CASSQDGTSETQYF.

This clone was detected only a few times. The rearrangement uses TRBV5-4 and TRBJ2-5; 9 nucleotides match TRBD1. Germline V gene lookup returns CDR1 SGHNT and CDR2 YYREEE (reference sequence). The trim removed 3 bases at V and 4 bases at J, leaving 1 base unmatched. CDR3 size: 13 residues. The DNA of the CDR3 is TGTGCCAGCAGCTCGGACAGGGGAGAGACCCAGTACTTC. Its translation: CASSSDRGETQYF.

This chain joins TRBV28 and TRBJ2-7, with D perhaps TRBD1 (6 bases). V was clipped by 6 bases and J by 2 bases, with 17 bases between them. CDR3 length equals 15 residues. CDR1 and CDR2 (germline): MDHEN, SYDVKM. CDR3 DNA sequence: TGTGCCAGCAGCTCCCCGGGCAGGGGAACCTACGAGCAGTACTTC. Amino acids: CASSSPGRGTYEQYF.

V and J are TRBV7-6 and TRBJ2-7, with 8 bases that match TRBD2. This CDR3 has 15 residues. The V segment lost 1 base and the J segment 4 bases; nucleotides outside the gene matches: 6. Germline CDR1 SGHVS, CDR2 FNYEAQ. The CDR3 here is CASSLVPAGVYEQYF. The CDR3, as DNA: TGTGCCAGCAGCTTAGTCCCAGCGGGAGTTTACGAGCAGTACTTC.

The chain combines TRBV25-1 with TRBJ1-5; D is unclear. Germline V gives CDR1 MGHDK, CDR2 SYGVNS. The germline V and J ends were trimmed by 3 bases and 2 bases, with 8 bases remaining between them. This CDR3 comprises 14 residues. CDR3: CASSESTGNQPQHF. The DNA of the CDR3 is TGTGCCAGCAGTGAGTCTACAGGCAATCAGCCCCAGCATTTT.

This clone was seen a handful of times. The chain employs TRBV10-3 and TRBJ1-6; 7 bases fit TRBD1. The CDR3 consists of 14 residues. The germline V gene encodes CDR1 ENHRY and CDR2 SYGVKD. After removal of 6 bases from V and 14 bases from J, the junction contained 13 bases not matched to a gene. The CDR3 coding sequence is TGTGCCATCAGAGCAGACAGGGAAGGTCGGACCCTCCACTTT. It specifies CAIRADREGRTLHF.

CDR3 region: CASSFQGGQPQHF. CDR3 sequence (DNA): TGTGCCAGCAGCTTTCAAGGGGGTCAGCCCCAGCATTTT. The chain uses TRBV9 and TRBJ1-5; possible D gene TRBD1, 6 bases. The V and J ends lost 4 bases and 6 bases respectively, with 11 bases between them. Germline V gene data show CDR1 as SGDLS and CDR2 as YYNGEE. The CDR3 runs to 13 residues.

The chain couples TRBV28 to TRBJ1-1; D ambiguous. The germline gives CDR1 MDHEN, CDR2 SYDVKM. Between the trimmed V and J ends, which lost 7 bases and 7 bases, there was a span of 10 bases. The CDR3 is made up of 11 amino acids. The CDR3, as DNA: TGTGCCAGCACCCTCAGGTATGAAGCTTTCTTT. It is translated as CASTLRYEAFF. Drawing the rest from reference TRBV28 and TRBJ1-1, the complete variable domain is DVKVTQSSRYLVKRTGEKVFLECVQDMDHENMFWYRQDPGLGLRLIYFSYDVKMKEKGDIPEGYSVSREKKERFSLILESASTNQTSMYLCASTLRYEAFFGQGTRLTVV.

This clone was seen a handful of times. This sequence joins TRBV19 and TRBJ1-1, with 8 bases fitting TRBD1. Germline assignment: CDR1 LNHDA and CDR2 SQIVND (reference sequence). The CDR3 is 14 residues long. The V and J ends lost 4 bases and 2 bases, in that order; junction bases with no gene match: 3. In DNA, the CDR3 is TGTGCCAGTAGTAGGACAGGGCTTAACACTGAAGCTTTCTTT. Amino acid sequence: CASSRTGLNTEAFF.

The V and J genes are TRBV6-5 and TRBJ2-7; 9 bases align to TRBD1. This CDR3 comprises 13 residues. CDR1 is MNHEY and CDR2 is SVGAGI in the germline V gene. Losses at the gene ends were 4 bases for V and 5 bases for J; bases not matched to a gene: 3. The CDR3 region has the DNA TGTGCCAGCAGTTTGAACAGGGGGCACGAGCAGTACTTC. It is translated as CASSLNRGHEQYF.

The chain uses TRBV28 and TRBJ2-1, with D possibly TRBD1 on 6 matching bases. This CDR3 contains 19 residues. Germline lookup yields CDR1 MDHEN and CDR2 SYDVKM. The V end was cut by 3 bases, the J end by 6 bases, with 27 bases between. In DNA form, the CDR3 reads TGTGCCAGCAGTTTGTACTGGCCGATGGGGGCGAGGCGTGTCAATGAGCAGTTCTTC. Protein sequence: CASSLYWPMGARRVNEQFF.

V gene TRBV10-3 combines with J gene TRBJ2-1; TRBD1 aligns across 7 bases. With V trimmed by 8 bases and J by 6 bases, 10 bases remained unmatched. The germline gives CDR1 ENHRY, CDR2 SYGVKD. The CDR3 contains 14 residues. The CDR3 loop reads CAIGPGQSRNEQFF. CDR3 nucleotides: TGTGCCATCGGCCCGGGACAGTCCCGCAATGAGCAGTTCTTC.

This clone was observed a handful of times. The rearrangement uses TRBV28 and TRBJ1-5, with a possible D match to TRBD1 (6 bases). CDR1 and CDR2 (germline): MDHEN, SYDVKM. Deletions cut 1 base from V and 3 bases from J, with 13 bases between. This CDR3 has 16 amino acids. CDR3 residues: CASSLLAGVNNQPQHF. The CDR3 DNA reads as TGTGCCAGCAGTTTATTGGCAGGGGTGAACAATCAGCCCCAGCATTTT.

The rearrangement uses TRBV18 and TRBJ1-2; 10 bases are a match to TRBD1. The CDR3 totals 15 residues. CDR1 and CDR2 from the germline V gene are KGHSH and LQKENI. V lost 2 bases and J lost 3; bases outside the gene matches: 3. The CDR3 DNA reads TGTGCCAGCTCACCAGAGGACAGGGGGTACTATGGCTACACCTTC. This gives the protein CASSPEDRGYYGYTF.

CDR3 region: CSVNRAENTEAFF. In DNA form, the CDR3 reads TGCAGCGTTAACAGGGCCGAGAACACTGAAGCTTTCTTT. The V call is TRBV29-1, the J call TRBJ1-1, with D tentatively TRBD1 (6 bases). This CDR3 comprises 13 residues. With 5 bases removed from V and 1 base from J, the gap between germline ends came to 11 bases. Germline V gene lookup returns CDR1 SQVTM and CDR2 ANQGSEA.

The genes are TRBV27 and TRBJ2-5; D remains ambiguous. This CDR3 comprises 13 residues. With 5 bases removed from V and 5 bases from J, the gap between germline ends came to 12 bases. In germline, CDR1 is MNHEY, CDR2 SMNVEV (reference sequence). CDR3 protein: CASSTRHRETQYF. In DNA form, the CDR3 reads TGTGCCAGCAGTACGAGACACCGGGAGACCCAGTACTTC.

This chain joins TRBV27 and TRBJ2-5; 7 bases agree with TRBD2. The CDR3 runs 13 residues. CDR1 is MNHEY and CDR2 is SMNVEV in the germline V gene (reference sequence). Trimming at V came to 7 bases and at J to 4 bases, leaving 6 bases not matched to a gene. CDR3 coding DNA: TGTGCCAGCAATCCCTGGGGGGGAGAGACCCAGTACTTC. Its translation: CASNPWGGETQYF.

This clone was counted only a few times. Here the CDR3 reads CASSPAGLVQPQHF. The CDR3 coding sequence is TGTGCCAGCAGCCCGGCCGGGTTGGTTCAGCCCCAGCATTTT. The rearrangement links TRBV7-9 to TRBJ1-5; D is ambiguous. CDR1 is SEHNR and CDR2 is FQNEAQ in the germline V gene (reference sequence). The CDR3 runs 14 residues. The germline V and J ends were trimmed by 5 bases and 6 bases, with 14 bases remaining between them.